This TCR beta chain was sequenced during a study of T cell changes during pregnancy in multiple sclerosis. In germline, CDR1 is ENHRY, CDR2 SYGVKD. V lost 0 bases and J lost 5; bases outside the gene matches: 4. The CDR3 loop spans 15 amino acids. The repertoire was sequenced with immunoSEQ multiplex PCR; TCRdb's copy has only in-frame clones and lacks some. The sample has 65,000 to 90,000 clones, 91% seen once; the top ten hold 2.5% to 3%. Sequencing was performed on peripheral blood, taken in the first trimester of pregnancy. V usage is TRBV10-3 and J usage is TRBJ1-2, with TRBD1 identical over 9 bases. This TCR derives from a female donor with multiple sclerosis, enrolled in a pregnancy study. The CDR3 is CAISESRTGEYGYTF. The CDR3 DNA follows: TGTGCCATCAGTGAGTCAAGGACAGGGGAATATGGCTACACCTTC.